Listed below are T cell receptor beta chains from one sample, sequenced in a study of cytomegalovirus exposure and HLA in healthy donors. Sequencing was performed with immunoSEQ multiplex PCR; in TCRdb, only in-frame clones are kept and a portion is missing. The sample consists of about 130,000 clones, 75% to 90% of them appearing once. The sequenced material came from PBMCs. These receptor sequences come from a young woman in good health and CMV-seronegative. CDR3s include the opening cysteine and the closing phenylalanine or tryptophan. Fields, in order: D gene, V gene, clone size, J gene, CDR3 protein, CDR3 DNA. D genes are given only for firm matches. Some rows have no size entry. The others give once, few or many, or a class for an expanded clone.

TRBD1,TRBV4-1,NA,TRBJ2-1,CASSQPGQGFNEQFF,TGCGCCAGCAGCCAGCCGGGACAGGGTTTCAATGAGCAGTTCTTC
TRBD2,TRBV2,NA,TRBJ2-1,CASRLSGYYNEQFF,TGTGCCAGCAGACTTAGCGGGTACTACAATGAGCAGTTCTTC
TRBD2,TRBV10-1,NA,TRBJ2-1,CASSVTGREPNEQFF,TGCGCCAGCAGTGTGACCGGGAGGGAGCCCAATGAGCAGTTCTTC
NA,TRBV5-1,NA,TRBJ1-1,CASSLTGRAVRAFF,TGCGCCAGCAGCCTCACCGGGAGGGCTGTTCGAGCTTTCTTT
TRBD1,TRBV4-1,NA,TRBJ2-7,CASSVTGELSSYEQYF,TGCGCCAGCAGTGTAACAGGGGAACTGAGCTCCTACGAGCAGTACTTC
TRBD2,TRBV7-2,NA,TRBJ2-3,CASTSREGRESDTQYF,TGTGCCAGCACCTCACGCGAAGGGAGGGAATCAGATACGCAGTATTTT
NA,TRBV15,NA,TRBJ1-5,CATSREQGPRPQHF,TGTGCCACCAGCAGAGAACAGGGCCCCCGGCCCCAGCATTTT
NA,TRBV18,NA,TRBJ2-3,CASSPLDSMTDTQYF,TGTGCCAGCTCACCACTCGACTCGATGACAGATACGCAGTATTTT
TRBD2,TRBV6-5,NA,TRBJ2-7,CASSLALTTYEQYF,TGTGCCAGCTCACTAGCGTTAACTACCTACGAGCAGTACTTC
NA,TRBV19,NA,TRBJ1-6,CASSSSYNSPLHF,TGTGCCAGCTCGAGCTCCTATAATTCACCCCTCCACTTT
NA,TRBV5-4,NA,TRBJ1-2,CASSRTMGGYTF,TGTGCCAGCAGCCGGACTATGGGTGGCTACACCTTC
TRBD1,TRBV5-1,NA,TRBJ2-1,CASSLTGALDEQFF,TGCGCCAGCAGCTTAACAGGGGCCTTGGATGAGCAGTTCTTC
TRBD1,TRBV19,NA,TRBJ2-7,CASSSTRDRGYEQYF,TGTGCCAGTAGTTCGACCCGGGACAGGGGCTACGAGCAGTACTTC
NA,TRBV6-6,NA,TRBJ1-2,CASSAGTHELYGYTF,TGTGCCAGCAGTGCCGGGACACACGAACTCTATGGCTACACCTTC
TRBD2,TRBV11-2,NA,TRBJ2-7,CASSLGLAGTYEQYF,TGTGCCAGCAGCTTGGGACTAGCGGGAACCTACGAGCAGTACTTC
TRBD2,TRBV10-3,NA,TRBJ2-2,CAISEATASGRAGELFF,TGTGCCATCAGTGAGGCGACGGCTAGCGGGAGGGCCGGGGAGCTGTTTTTT
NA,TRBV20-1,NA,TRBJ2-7,CSASRGREQYF,TGCAGTGCTAGCAGGGGGAGGGAGCAGTACTTC
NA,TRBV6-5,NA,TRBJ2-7,CASADRSSYEQYF,TGTGCCAGCGCCGACAGGAGCTCCTACGAGCAGTACTTC
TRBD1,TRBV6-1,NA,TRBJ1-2,CASSLQGNANYGYTF,TGTGCCAGCAGTTTACAGGGGAATGCCAACTATGGCTACACCTTC
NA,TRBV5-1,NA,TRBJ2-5,CASRAAGGETQYF,TGCGCCAGCAGGGCGGCAGGGGGGGAGACCCAGTACTTC
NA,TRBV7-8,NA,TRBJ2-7,CASSLDLRGEQYF,TGTGCCAGCAGCTTAGACCTCCGAGGGGAGCAGTACTTC
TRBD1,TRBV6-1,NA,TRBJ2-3,CASSADRGPDTQYF,TGTGCCAGCAGCGCGGACAGGGGGCCAGATACGCAGTATTTT
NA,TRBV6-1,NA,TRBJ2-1,CASSVDRDNEQFF,TGTGCCAGCAGTGTAGACCGGGACAATGAGCAGTTCTTC
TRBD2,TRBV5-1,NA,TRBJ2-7,CASSSGGRDPYEQYF,TGCGCCAGCAGCTCGGGGGGAAGGGACCCCTACGAGCAGTACTTC
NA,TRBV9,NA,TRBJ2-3,CASSVGASSTDTQYF,TGTGCCAGCAGCGTAGGTGCGTCTAGCACAGATACGCAGTATTTT
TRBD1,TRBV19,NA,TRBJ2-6,CASKITGVSFSGANVLTF,TGTGCCAGTAAGATCACAGGGGTCTCCTTCTCTGGGGCCAACGTCCTGACTTTC
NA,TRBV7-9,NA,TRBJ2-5,CASSAGRRGETQYF,TGTGCCAGCAGCGCGGGACGGCGGGGAGAGACCCAGTACTTC
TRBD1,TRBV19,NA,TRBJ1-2,CASSTTLGQSYGYTF,TGTGCCAGTAGTACGACCTTGGGACAGTCCTATGGCTACACCTTC
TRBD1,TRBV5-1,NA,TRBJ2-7,CASSQGQGAYEQYF,TGCGCCAGCAGCCAGGGACAGGGGGCCTACGAGCAGTACTTC
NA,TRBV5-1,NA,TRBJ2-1,CASSPLTGERYNEQFF,TGCGCCAGCAGCCCGTTGACGGGGGAGCGCTACAATGAGCAGTTCTTC
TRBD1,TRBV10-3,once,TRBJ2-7,CAISGGDRGGFSYEQYF,TGTGCCATCAGCGGGGGGGACAGGGGAGGATTCTCCTACGAGCAGTACTTC
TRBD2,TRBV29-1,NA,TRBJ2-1,CSARAGIYNEQFF,TGCAGCGCACGAGCGGGAATCTACAATGAGCAGTTCTTC